This T cell receptor (beta chain) is drawn from a study of cytomegalovirus exposure and HLA in healthy donors. Findings of the study overall: TCR beta sequences reportedly predicted the HLA-A and HLA-B alleles of most subjects accurately.

The ends were cut back, 6 bases at V and 2 bases at J, with 9 bases in the middle. The germline V gene has CDR1 SGHTA and CDR2 FQGNSA. The length of the CDR3 is 13 residues. As to this clone: Its antigen is as yet unknown.

Amplification used 60 Vbeta primers and 13 Jbeta primers. Assay used: immunoSEQ multiplex PCR; TCRdb lists only in-frame clones, some missing. This table holds about 98,000 clones, around 80% found once. This clonotype was sampled from a man in his forties in good health and CMV-seronegative. What was sequenced was PBMCs. This rearrangement joins TRBV7-2 to TRBJ2-3; D is undetermined. The CDR3 nucleotides read TGTGCCAGCAGTCGGGTCTTCACAGATACGCAGTATTTT. Amino acid sequence: CASSRVFTDTQYF. Combining the CDR3 with reference TRBV7-2 and TRBJ2-3 gives the whole variable domain GAGVSQSPSNKVTEKGKDVELRCDPISGHTALYWYRQSLGQGLEFLIYFQGNSAPDKSGLPSDRFSAERTGGSVSTLTIQRTQQEDSAVYLCASSRVFTDTQYFGPGTRLTVL.